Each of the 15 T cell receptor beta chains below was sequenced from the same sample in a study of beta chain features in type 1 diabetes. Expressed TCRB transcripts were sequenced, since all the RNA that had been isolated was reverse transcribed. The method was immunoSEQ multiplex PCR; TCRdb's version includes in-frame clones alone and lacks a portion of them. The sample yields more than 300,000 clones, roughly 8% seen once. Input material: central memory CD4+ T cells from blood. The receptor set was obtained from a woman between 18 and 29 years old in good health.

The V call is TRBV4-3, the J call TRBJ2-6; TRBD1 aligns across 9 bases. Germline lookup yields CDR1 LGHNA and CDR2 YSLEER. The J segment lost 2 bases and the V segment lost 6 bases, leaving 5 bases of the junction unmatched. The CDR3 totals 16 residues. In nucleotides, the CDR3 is TGCGCCAGCAGGGGGACAGGGAATACTGGGGCCAACGTCCTGACTTTC. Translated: CASRGTGNTGANVLTF.

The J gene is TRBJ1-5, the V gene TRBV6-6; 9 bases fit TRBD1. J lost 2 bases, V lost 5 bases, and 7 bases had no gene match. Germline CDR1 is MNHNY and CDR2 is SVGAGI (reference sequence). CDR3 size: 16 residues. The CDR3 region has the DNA TGTGCCAGCAGTAGGACAGGGGCGGGGGGCAATCAGCCCCAGCATTTT. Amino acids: CASSRTGAGGNQPQHF.

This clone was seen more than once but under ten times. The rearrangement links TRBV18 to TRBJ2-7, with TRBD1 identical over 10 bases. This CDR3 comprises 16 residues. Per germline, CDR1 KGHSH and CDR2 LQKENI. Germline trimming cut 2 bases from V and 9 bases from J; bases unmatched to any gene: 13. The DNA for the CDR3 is TGTGCCAGCTCACCATTGGGACAGGGGACCGAACCGGGGCAGTACTTC. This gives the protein CASSPLGQGTEPGQYF.

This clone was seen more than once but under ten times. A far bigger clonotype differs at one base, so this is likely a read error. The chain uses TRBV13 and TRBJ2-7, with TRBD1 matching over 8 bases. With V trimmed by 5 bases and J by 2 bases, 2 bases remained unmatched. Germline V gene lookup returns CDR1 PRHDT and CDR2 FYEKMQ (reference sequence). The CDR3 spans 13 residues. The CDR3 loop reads CASSTGGPYEQYF. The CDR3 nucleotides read TGTGCCAGCAGCACAGGGGGACCCTACGAGCAGTACTTC.

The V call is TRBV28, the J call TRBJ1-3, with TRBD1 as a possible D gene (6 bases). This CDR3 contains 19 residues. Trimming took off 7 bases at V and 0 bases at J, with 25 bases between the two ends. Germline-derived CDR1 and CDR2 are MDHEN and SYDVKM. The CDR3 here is CASTGSGGLGGYSGNTIYF. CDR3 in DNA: TGTGCCAGCACCGGTTCCGGCGGGTTAGGGGGTTACTCTGGAAACACCATATATTTT.

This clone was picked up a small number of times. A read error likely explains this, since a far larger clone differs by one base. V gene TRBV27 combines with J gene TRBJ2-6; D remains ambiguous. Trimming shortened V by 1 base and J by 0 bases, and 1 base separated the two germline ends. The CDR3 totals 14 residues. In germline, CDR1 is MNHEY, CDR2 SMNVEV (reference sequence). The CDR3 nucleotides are TGTGCCAGCAGTTTATTCTCTGGGGCCAACGTCCTGACTTTC. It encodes CASSLFSGANVLTF.

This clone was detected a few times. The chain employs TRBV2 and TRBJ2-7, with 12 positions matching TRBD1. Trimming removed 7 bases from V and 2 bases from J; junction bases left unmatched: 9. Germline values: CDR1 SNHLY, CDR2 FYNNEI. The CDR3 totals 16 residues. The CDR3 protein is CASIRDRGRMAYEQYF. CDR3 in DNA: TGTGCCAGCATCCGGGACAGGGGGCGCATGGCCTACGAGCAGTACTTC.

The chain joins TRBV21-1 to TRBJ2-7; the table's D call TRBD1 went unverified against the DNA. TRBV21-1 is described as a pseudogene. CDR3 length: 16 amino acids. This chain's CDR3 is CASSPPDRGDSSFQYF. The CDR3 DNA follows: TGTGCCAGCAGCCCACCCGACAGGGGAGATTCGTCGTTTCAGTACTTC.

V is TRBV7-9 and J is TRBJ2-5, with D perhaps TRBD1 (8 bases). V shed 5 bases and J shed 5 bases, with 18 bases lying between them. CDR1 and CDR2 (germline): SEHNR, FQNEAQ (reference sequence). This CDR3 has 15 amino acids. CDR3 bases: TGTGCCAGCAGCGAAACACAGGGGGGGAAGGAGACCCAGTACTTC. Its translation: CASSETQGGKETQYF. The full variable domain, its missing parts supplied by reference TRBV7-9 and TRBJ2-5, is DTGVSQNPRHKITKRGQNVTFRCDPISEHNRLYWYRQTLGQGPEFLTYFQNEAQLEKSRLLSDRFSAERPKGSFSTLEIQRTEQGDSAMYLCASSETQGGKETQYFGPGTRLLVL.

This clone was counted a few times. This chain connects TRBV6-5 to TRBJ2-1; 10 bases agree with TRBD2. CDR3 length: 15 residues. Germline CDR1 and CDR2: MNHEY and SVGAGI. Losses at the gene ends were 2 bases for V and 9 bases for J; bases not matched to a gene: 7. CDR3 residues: CASSYQLAGASEQFF. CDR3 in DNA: TGTGCCAGCAGTTACCAGCTAGCGGGAGCGAGTGAGCAGTTCTTC.

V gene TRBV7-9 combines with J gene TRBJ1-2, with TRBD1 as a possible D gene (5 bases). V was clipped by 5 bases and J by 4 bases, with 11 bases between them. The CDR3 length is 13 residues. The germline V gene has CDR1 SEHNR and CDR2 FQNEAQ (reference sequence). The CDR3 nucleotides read TGTGCCAGCAGCCTTGAGGGGACCTATGGCTACACCTTC. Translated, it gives CASSLEGTYGYTF.

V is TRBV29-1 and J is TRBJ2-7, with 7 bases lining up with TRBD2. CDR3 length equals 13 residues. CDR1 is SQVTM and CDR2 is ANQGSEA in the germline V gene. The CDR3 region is CSDDWAGAYEQYF. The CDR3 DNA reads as TGCAGTGACGACTGGGCGGGAGCGTACGAGCAGTACTTC.

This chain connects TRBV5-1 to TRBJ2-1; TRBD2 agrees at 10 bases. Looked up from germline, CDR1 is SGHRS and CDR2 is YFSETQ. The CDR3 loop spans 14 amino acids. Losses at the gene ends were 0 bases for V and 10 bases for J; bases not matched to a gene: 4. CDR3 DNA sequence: TGCGCCAGCAGCTTGGTTCTAGCGGGAGAGGAGCAGTTCTTC. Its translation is CASSLVLAGEEQFF.

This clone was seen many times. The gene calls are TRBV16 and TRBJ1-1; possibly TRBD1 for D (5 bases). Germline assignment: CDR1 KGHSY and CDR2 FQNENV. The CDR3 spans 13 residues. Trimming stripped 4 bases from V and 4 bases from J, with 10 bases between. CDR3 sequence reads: CASSPSGGTEAFF. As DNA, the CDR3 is TGTGCCAGCAGCCCCTCTGGGGGCACTGAAGCTTTCTTT.

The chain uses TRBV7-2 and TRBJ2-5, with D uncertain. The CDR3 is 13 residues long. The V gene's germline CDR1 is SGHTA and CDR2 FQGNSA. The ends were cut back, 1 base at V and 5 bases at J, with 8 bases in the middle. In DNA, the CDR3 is TGTGCCAGCAGCTTAGGTCAGTCGGAGACCCAGTACTTC. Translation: CASSLGQSETQYF.